This entry describes one T cell receptor beta chain. Its antigen is currently unknown. These data come from a study of somatic mutations in cytotoxic T cells in rheumatoid arthritis. Study-level information: Prior to any treatment and right after diagnosis, patient blood (around 30 ml EDTA) was drawn. Study findings and constraints: There were about an eighth of the 65 patients in whom the largest CD8+ clone exceeded 20% of CD8+ cells. There was no knowledge of the antigen targets of the expanded CD8+ clones.

Here immunoSEQ multiplex PCR was the method, and the copy in TCRdb shows in-frame clones only, minus some. The profile covers approximately 15,000 clones, with around 75% appearing a single time and roughly 22% taken by the ten largest. Trimming removed 3 bases at V and 5 bases at J, with 17 bases between. The CDR3 spans 15 residues. The germline gives CDR1 SGHTA, CDR2 FQGTGA. The study pulled out CD4+ and CD8+ cells with positive magnetic bead selection and then checked their purity by flow cytometry. Sample: CD8+ T cells sorted from blood. The receptor was derived from an adult with rheumatoid arthritis. This chain links TRBV7-3 with TRBJ2-7; D perhaps matches TRBD1 (7 bases). The CDR3 here is CASSFQGGPQNEQYF. The CDR3 bases are TGTGCCAGCAGCTTCCAGGGGGGACCGCAGAACGAGCAGTACTTC.